Here is one T cell receptor (beta chain) with its context. This sample is part of a study of patients and donors after allogeneic stem cell transplantation. The CDR3 runs 12 residues. V shed 9 bases and J shed 4 bases, with 12 bases lying between them. The germline V gene has CDR1 LGHDT and CDR2 YNNKEL (reference sequence). A single record per CDR3 protein comes from TCRdb applying MiXCR to the RT-PCR reads. The sample records some 880,000 distinct CDR3 sequences, roughly 18% being singletons. Specimen: blood, either unsorted or a sorted T cell fraction (not recorded which). This receptor was obtained from a human donor who was either an allogeneic HSCT recipient or a stem cell or donor lymphocyte infusion donor (not recorded which). It is not recorded whose cells these are; they may come from a transplant donor. The V call is TRBV3-1, the J call TRBJ1-1, with D possibly TRBD1 on 5 matching bases. CDR3 DNA: TGTGCCAGACCTCATGGGGGCACTGAAGCTTTCTTT. It codes for CARPHGGTEAFF.